Shown below are 16 T cell receptor beta chains from a single sample sequenced in a study of high-grade serous ovarian cancer treatment subgroups. Assay used: immunoSEQ multiplex PCR; TCRdb lists only in-frame clones, some missing. The sample lists about 16,000 clones, under 85% occurring once. Tumor samples were obtained before definitive surgery or chemotherapy. Material: tumor tissue. All receptors derive from a human donor with high-grade serous ovarian cancer.

J is TRBJ1-1 and V is TRBV19; no clear D gene. There are 14 residues in the CDR3. CDR1 is LNHDA, CDR2 SQIVND, per germline (reference sequence). V was clipped by 6 bases and J by 1 base, with 12 bases between them. CDR3 nucleotide sequence: TGTGCCAGTAGCCCTTGGAGGGAGAACACTGAAGCTTTCTTT. Encoded protein: CASSPWRENTEAFF.

This chain connects TRBV6-6 to TRBJ1-3; D is undetermined. Germline lookup yields CDR1 MNHNY and CDR2 SVGAGI (reference sequence). The CDR3 length is 15 residues. V was trimmed by 11 bases and J by 0 bases, leaving 17 bases between them. The CDR3 coding sequence is TGTGCCGTTGGGCCCGATGGAAACTCTGGAAACACCATATATTTT. Its translation: CAVGPDGNSGNTIYF.

This chain joins TRBV6-6 and TRBJ2-2, with D possibly being TRBD1 (5 bases). The germline V and J ends were trimmed by 8 bases and 2 bases, with 12 bases remaining between them. CDR1 is MNHNY, CDR2 SVGAGI, per germline (reference sequence). The CDR3 is 14 amino acids. CDR3 region: CASSIQGNTGELFF. Written as DNA, the CDR3 is TGTGCCAGCTCTATTCAGGGTAACACCGGGGAGCTGTTTTTT.

The chain has TRBV27 and TRBJ1-2, with D possibly matching TRBD1 (5 bases). Germline CDR1 MNHEY, CDR2 SMNVEV (reference sequence). The CDR3 extends over 15 amino acids. V lost 10 bases and J 1 base, leaving 19 bases between the germline ends. The CDR3, as DNA: TGTGCCACCCTACCCTTTCGACAGTTTAACTATGGCTACACCTTC. Protein: CATLPFRQFNYGYTF.

The rearrangement uses TRBV19 and TRBJ1-1; weak D call: TRBD1 (5 bases). Trimming took 4 bases from V and 1 from J, leaving 13 bases between them. The CDR3 covers 15 residues. Germline CDR1 LNHDA, CDR2 SQIVND (reference sequence). The CDR3: CASSTGGVTNTEAFF. The CDR3, as DNA: TGTGCCAGTAGTACCGGAGGGGTTACGAACACTGAAGCTTTCTTT.

The rearrangement uses TRBV7-3 and TRBJ2-2; D is perhaps TRBD2 (7 bases). Germline V gene data show CDR1 as SGHTA and CDR2 as FQGTGA. The CDR3 totals 15 residues. The V gene lost 2 bases and the J gene lost 6 bases, with 13 bases spanning the gap. Here the CDR3 DNA reads TGTGCCAGCAGCTTAGAGGGGGGGATCGCCGGGGAGCTGTTTTTT. This encodes CASSLEGGIAGELFF.

V usage is TRBV28 and J usage is TRBJ1-6; D is unresolved. Trimming took 4 bases from V and 7 from J, leaving 14 bases between them. Germline values: CDR1 MDHEN, CDR2 SYDVKM. The CDR3 is 15 residues long. The CDR3: CASSSPETVNSPLHF. The DNA of the CDR3 is TGTGCCAGCAGTTCCCCAGAGACGGTCAATTCACCCCTCCACTTT.

This clone showed up just once. The V call is TRBV28, the J call TRBJ2-1, with D tentatively TRBD2 (7 bases). The CDR3 has 12 residues. V lost 2 bases and J 9 bases, leaving 8 bases between the germline ends. Per germline, CDR1 MDHEN and CDR2 SYDVKM. The CDR3 coding sequence is TGTGCCAGCAGTTTAAGGGGGGGTGAGCAGTTCTTC. This gives the protein CASSLRGGEQFF.

V gene TRBV7-9 combines with J gene TRBJ1-2, with TRBD1 matching over 7 bases. CDR3 length: 16 amino acids. Losses at the gene ends were 5 bases for V and 8 bases for J; bases not matched to a gene: 17. The V gene's germline CDR1 is SEHNR and CDR2 FQNEAQ (reference sequence). CDR3 nucleotides: TGTGCCAGCAGCCCCAGACAGGGTATGGTCTTCGGGGGCTACACCTTC. Translating it yields CASSPRQGMVFGGYTF. Filled out from reference TRBV7-9 and TRBJ1-2, the complete variable domain reads DTGVSQNPRHKITKRGQNVTFRCDPISEHNRLYWYRQTLGQGPEFLTYFQNEAQLEKSRLLSDRFSAERPKGSFSTLEIQRTEQGDSAMYLCASSPRQGMVFGGYTFGSGTRLTVV.

The gene calls are TRBV4-3 and TRBJ2-5; 8 bases align to TRBD1. Germline CDR1 LGHNA, CDR2 YSLEER. The CDR3 is 13 amino acids. The V and J ends lost 5 bases and 5 bases, in that order; junction bases with no gene match: 4. The CDR3 sequence is CASSLRTGETQYF. Written as DNA, the CDR3 is TGCGCCAGCAGCTTACGGACAGGGGAGACCCAGTACTTC.

This chain connects TRBV27 to TRBJ1-2; D is unclear. V was shortened by 5 bases and J by 3 bases, with 25 bases between the two germline ends. CDR3 size: 18 residues. Germline loops: CDR1 MNHEY, CDR2 SMNVEV (reference sequence). CDR3 DNA: TGTGCCAGCAGTACCCTCCGGACGGCAGACGTCCTTTACTATGGCTACACCTTC. It specifies CASSTLRTADVLYYGYTF.

The V call is TRBV5-1, the J call TRBJ2-5; D could derive from TRBD1 or TRBD2 (5 bases each). The V gene lost 4 bases and the J gene lost 0 bases, with 19 bases spanning the gap. The CDR3 sequence is 17 residues long. Germline values: CDR1 SGHRS, CDR2 YFSETQ. CDR3: CASSLFRGQPYQETQYF. Written as DNA, the CDR3 is TGCGCCAGCAGCCTATTTCGGGGCCAACCGTACCAAGAGACCCAGTACTTC. The full variable domain, completed using reference TRBV5-1 and TRBJ2-5, is KAGVTQTPRYLIKTRGQQVTLSCSPISGHRSVSWYQQTPGQGLQFLFEYFSETQRNKGNFPGRFSGRQFSNSRSEMNVSTLELGDSALYLCASSLFRGQPYQETQYFGPGTRLLVL.

The chain employs TRBV15 and TRBJ2-1, with D unresolved. V gave up 1 base and J gave up 0 bases, with 7 bases separating them. CDR1 is LNHNV and CDR2 is YYDKDF in the germline V gene (reference sequence). The CDR3 spans 15 residues. The CDR3 DNA reads as TGTGCCACCAGCAGAGCACAGAGCTCCTACAATGAGCAGTTCTTC. Its protein product is CATSRAQSSYNEQFF.

The chain links TRBV9 to TRBJ2-7; 7 bases line up with TRBD1. The CDR3 has 18 amino acids. Trimming took 4 bases from V and 3 from J; bases not matched to a gene: 19. Germline V gives CDR1 SGDLS, CDR2 YYNGEE. In DNA, the CDR3 is TGTGCCAGCAGCCCCTCCCTATCACCGAGACAGGGTAGCTACGAGCAGTACTTC. It translates to CASSPSLSPRQGSYEQYF.

This rearrangement joins TRBV25-1 to TRBJ2-7; 7 bases map to TRBD1. The CDR3 contains 13 residues. CDR1 and CDR2 from the germline V gene are MGHDK and SYGVNS. The V gene end was trimmed by 6 bases and the J gene end by 2 bases; junction bases not matched to a gene: 4. In DNA form, the CDR3 reads TGTGCCAGCAGAGAGGGGGCAACCTACGAGCAGTACTTC. Translated, it gives CASREGATYEQYF.

The chain has TRBV29-1 and TRBJ2-3, with D possibly being TRBD1 (6 bases). This CDR3 spans 12 amino acids. Between the trimmed V and J ends, which lost 8 bases and 3 bases, there was a span of 12 bases. The germline V gene encodes CDR1 SQVTM and CDR2 ANQGSEA. Here the CDR3 reads CSKRGQTDTQYF. The CDR3 coding sequence is TGCAGCAAAAGGGGACAAACAGATACGCAGTATTTT.